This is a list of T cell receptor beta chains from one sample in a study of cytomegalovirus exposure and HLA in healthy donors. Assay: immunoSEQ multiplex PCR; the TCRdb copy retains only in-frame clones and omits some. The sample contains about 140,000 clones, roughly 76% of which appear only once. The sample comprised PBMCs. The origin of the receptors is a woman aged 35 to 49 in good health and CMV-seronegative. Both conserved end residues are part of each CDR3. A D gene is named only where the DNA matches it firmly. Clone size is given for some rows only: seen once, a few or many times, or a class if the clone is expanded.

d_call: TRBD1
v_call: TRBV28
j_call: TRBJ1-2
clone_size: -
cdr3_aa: CASRAGQGYGYTF
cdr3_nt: TGTGCCAGCAGGGCCGGACAGGGCTATGGCTACACCTTC

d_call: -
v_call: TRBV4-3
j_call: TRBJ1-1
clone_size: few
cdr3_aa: CASSHRAVGTEAFF
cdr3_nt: TGCGCCAGCAGCCACAGGGCGGTAGGCACTGAAGCTTTCTTT

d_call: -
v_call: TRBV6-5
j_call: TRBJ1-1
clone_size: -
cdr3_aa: CASSYSDRLNTEAFF
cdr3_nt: TGTGCCAGCAGTTACTCCGACAGGCTGAACACTGAAGCTTTCTTT

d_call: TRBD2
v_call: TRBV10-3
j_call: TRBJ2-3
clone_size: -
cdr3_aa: CAISELTSGDTDTQYF
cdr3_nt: TGTGCCATCAGTGAGTTAACTAGCGGGGACACAGATACGCAGTATTTT

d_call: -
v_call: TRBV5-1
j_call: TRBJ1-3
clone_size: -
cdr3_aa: CASSLDTVSGNTIYF
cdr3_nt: TGCGCCAGCAGCTTGGATACAGTCTCTGGAAACACCATATATTTT

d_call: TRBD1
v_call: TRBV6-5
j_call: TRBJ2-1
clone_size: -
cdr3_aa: CASSYGPRQGADEQFF
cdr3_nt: TGTGCCAGCAGTTACGGGCCCAGACAGGGGGCCGATGAGCAGTTCTTC

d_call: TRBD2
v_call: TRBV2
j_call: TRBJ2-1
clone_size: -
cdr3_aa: CASSDPPGLAGGQFF
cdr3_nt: TGTGCCAGCAGTGACCCACCCGGACTAGCGGGGGGTCAGTTCTTC

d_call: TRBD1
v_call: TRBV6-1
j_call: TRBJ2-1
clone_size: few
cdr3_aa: CASSWTGGYNEQFF
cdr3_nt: TGTGCCAGCAGTTGGACAGGGGGCTACAATGAGCAGTTCTTC

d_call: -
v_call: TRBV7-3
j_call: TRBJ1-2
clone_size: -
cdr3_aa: CASSPLGGRANYGYTF
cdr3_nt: TGTGCCAGCAGCCCCCTGGGTGGCAGGGCTAACTATGGCTACACCTTC

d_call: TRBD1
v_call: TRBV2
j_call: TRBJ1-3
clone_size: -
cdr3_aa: CASSFMGQQSGNTIYF
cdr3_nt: TGTGCCAGCAGCTTCATGGGACAGCAGAGTGGAAACACCATATATTTT

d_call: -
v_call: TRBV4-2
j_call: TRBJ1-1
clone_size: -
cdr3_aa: CASSQENGGNTEAFF
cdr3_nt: TGTGCCAGCAGCCAAGAAAACGGAGGTAACACTGAAGCTTTCTTT

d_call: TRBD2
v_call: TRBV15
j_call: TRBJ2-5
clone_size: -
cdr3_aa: CATSRATYSGGQETQYF
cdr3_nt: TGTGCCACCAGCAGAGCGACGTATAGCGGGGGCCAAGAGACCCAGTACTTC

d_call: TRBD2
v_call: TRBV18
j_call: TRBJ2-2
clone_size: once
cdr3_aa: CASSPPGLASGELFF
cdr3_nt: TGTGCCAGCTCACCACCCGGACTAGCTAGCGGGGAGCTGTTTTTT

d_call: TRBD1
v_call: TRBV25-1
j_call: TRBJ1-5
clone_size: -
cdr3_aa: CASGQGDQPQHF
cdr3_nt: TGTGCCAGCGGACAGGGGGATCAGCCCCAGCATTTT

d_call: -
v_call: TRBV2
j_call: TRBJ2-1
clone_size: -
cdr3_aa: CASSGIGLRGGPYNEQFF
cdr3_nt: TGTGCCAGCAGTGGTATTGGATTACGCGGGGGCCCTTACAATGAGCAGTTCTTC

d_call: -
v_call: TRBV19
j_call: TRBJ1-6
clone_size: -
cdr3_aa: CASQGSYNSPLHF
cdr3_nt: TGTGCCAGTCAGGGGTCCTATAATTCACCCCTCCACTTT

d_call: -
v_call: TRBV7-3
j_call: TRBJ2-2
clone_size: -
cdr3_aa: CASSMGAPSGTGELFF
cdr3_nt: TGTGCCAGCAGCATGGGGGCCCCAAGTGGTACCGGGGAGCTGTTTTTT

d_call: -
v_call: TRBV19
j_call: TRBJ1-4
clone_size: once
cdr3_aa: CASSPYEGATNEKLFF
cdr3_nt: TGTGCCAGTAGTCCTTATGAGGGGGCAACTAATGAAAAACTGTTTTTT

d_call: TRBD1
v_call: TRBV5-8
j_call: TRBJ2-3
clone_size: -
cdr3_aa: CASSLATGVSTDTQYF
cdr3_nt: TGTGCCAGCAGCTTGGCCACAGGGGTGAGCACAGATACGCAGTATTTT

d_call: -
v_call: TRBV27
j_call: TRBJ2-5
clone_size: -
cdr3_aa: CASSLTDNPAETQYF
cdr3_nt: TGTGCCAGCAGTTTAACGGACAACCCGGCGGAGACCCAGTACTTC

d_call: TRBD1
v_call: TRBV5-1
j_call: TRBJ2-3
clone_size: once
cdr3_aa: CASSRRDRGGITDTQYF
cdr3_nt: TGCGCCAGCAGCCGCCGGGACAGGGGGGGAATAACAGATACGCAGTATTTT

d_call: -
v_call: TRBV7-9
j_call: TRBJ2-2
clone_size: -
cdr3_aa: CASSLASGAGELFF
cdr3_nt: TGTGCCAGCAGCTTAGCAAGCGGAGCCGGGGAGCTGTTTTTT

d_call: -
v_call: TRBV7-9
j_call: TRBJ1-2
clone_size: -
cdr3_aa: CASSSNLEGYTF
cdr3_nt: TGTGCCAGCAGCTCGAACCTAGAGGGCTACACCTTC

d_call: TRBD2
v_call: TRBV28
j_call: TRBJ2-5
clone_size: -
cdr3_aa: CASSNIAGGGETQYF
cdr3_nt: TGTGCCAGCAGTAATATAGCGGGGGGAGGCGAGACCCAGTACTTC

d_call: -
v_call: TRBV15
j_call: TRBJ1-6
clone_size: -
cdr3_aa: CATSREHQDSPLHF
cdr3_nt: TGTGCCACCAGCAGAGAACACCAAGATTCACCCCTCCACTTT

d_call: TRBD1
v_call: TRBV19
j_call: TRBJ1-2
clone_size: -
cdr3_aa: CASSITGGSRGYTF
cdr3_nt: TGTGCCAGTAGTATTACAGGGGGCTCGAGGGGCTACACCTTC

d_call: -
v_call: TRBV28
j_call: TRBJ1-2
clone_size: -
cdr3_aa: CASSLRGYGYTF
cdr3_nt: TGTGCCAGCAGTTTACGGGGCTATGGCTACACCTTC

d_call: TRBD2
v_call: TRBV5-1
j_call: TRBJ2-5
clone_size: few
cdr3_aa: CASSFGLAGGPGMKTQYF
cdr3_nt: TGCGCCAGCAGCTTCGGACTAGCGGGGGGGCCAGGGATGAAGACCCAGTACTTC

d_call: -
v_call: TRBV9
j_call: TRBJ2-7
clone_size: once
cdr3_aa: CASSRRWAVDEQYF
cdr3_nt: TGTGCCAGCAGCCGCCGTTGGGCCGTAGACGAGCAGTACTTC

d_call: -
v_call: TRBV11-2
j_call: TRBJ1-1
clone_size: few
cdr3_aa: CASSLRGLNTEAFF
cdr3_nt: TGTGCCAGCAGCTTAAGGGGGTTGAACACTGAAGCTTTCTTT

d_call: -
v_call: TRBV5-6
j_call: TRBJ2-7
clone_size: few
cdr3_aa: CASSSRLEPSYEQYF
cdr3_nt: TGTGCCAGCAGTTCCCGACTGGAACCCTCCTACGAGCAGTACTTC

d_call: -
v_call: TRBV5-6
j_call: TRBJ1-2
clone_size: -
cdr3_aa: CASSLVGWGDDGYTF
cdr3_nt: TGTGCCAGCAGCTTGGTGGGTTGGGGGGATGACGGCTACACCTTC

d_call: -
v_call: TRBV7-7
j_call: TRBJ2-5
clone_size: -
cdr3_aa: CASSPAAQETQYF
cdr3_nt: TGTGCTAGCAGTCCGGCGGCTCAAGAGACCCAGTACTTC

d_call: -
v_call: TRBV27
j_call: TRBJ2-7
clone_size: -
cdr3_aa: CASSLSGPYEQYF
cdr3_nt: TGTGCCAGCAGTTTATCGGGGCCTTACGAGCAGTACTTC

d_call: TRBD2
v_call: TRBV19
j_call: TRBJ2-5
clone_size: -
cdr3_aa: CASSTSSGGGETQYF
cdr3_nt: TGTGCCAGTAGTACGTCGAGCGGGGGTGGAGAGACCCAGTACTTC

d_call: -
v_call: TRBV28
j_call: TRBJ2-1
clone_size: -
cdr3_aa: CASSLEDTVYNEQFF
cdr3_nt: TGTGCCAGCAGTCTGGAGGATACCGTCTACAATGAGCAGTTCTTC

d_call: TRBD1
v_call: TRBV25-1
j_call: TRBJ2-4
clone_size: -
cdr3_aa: CASTLGDRGRFAKNIQYF
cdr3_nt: TGTGCCAGCACCCTTGGGGACAGGGGGCGATTCGCCAAAAACATTCAGTACTTC